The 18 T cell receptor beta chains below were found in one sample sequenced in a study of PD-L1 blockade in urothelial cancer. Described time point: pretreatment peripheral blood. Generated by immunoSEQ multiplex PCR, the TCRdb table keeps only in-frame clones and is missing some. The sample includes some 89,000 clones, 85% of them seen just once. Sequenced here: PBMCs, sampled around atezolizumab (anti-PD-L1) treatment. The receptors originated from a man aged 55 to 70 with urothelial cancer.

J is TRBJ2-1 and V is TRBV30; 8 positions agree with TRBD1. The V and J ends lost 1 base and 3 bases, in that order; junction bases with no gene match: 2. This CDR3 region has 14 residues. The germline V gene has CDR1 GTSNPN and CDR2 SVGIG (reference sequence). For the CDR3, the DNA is TGTGCCTGGAGTGGGACAGGGAACTACAATGAGCAGTTCTTC. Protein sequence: CAWSGTGNYNEQFF.

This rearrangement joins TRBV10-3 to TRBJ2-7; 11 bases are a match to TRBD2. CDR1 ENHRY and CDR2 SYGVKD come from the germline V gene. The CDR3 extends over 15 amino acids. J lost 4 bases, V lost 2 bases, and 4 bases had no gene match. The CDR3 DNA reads TGTGCCATCAGTGAGAAGGGACTAGCGGAGTACGAGCAGTACTTC. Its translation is CAISEKGLAEYEQYF.

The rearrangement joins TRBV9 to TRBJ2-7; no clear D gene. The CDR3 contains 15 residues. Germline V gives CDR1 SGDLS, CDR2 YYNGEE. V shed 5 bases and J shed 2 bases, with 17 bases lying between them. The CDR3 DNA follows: TGTGCCAGCAGTCCCAGCCCCGGCACAGCCTACGAGCAGTACTTC. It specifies CASSPSPGTAYEQYF.

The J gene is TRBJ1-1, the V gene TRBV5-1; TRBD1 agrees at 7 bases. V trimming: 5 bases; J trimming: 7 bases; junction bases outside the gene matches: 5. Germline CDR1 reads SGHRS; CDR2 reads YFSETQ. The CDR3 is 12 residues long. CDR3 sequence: CASSQDRIEAFF. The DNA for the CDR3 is TGCGCCAGCAGTCAGGACAGGATTGAAGCTTTCTTT.

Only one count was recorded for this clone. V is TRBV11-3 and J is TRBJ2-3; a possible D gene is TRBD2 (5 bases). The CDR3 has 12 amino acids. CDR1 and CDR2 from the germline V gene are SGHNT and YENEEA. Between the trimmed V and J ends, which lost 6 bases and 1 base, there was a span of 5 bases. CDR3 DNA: TGTGCCAGCAGGAGGGGCACAGATACGCAGTATTTT. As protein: CASRRGTDTQYF.

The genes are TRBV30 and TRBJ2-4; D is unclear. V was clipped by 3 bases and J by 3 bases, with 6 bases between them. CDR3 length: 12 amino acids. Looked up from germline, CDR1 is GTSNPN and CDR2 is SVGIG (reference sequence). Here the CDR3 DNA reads TGTGCCTGGAGGAACAACAAAAACATTCAGTACTTC. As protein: CAWRNNKNIQYF. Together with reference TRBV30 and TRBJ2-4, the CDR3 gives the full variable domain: SQTIHQWPATLVQPVGSPLSLECTVEGTSNPNLYWYRQAAGRGLQLLFYSVGIGQISSEVPQNLSASRPQDRQFILSSKKLLLSDSGFYLCAWRNNKNIQYFGAGTRLSVL.

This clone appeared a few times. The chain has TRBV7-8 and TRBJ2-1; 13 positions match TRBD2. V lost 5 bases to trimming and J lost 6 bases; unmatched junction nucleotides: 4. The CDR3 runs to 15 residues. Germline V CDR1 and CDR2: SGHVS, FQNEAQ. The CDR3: CASSPRLAGGNEQFF. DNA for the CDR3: TGTGCCAGCAGCCCCCGACTAGCGGGAGGCAATGAGCAGTTCTTC.

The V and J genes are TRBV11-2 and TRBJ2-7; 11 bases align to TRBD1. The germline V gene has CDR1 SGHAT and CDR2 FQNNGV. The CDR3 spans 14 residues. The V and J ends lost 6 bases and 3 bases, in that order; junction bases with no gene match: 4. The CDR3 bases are TGTGCCAGCAGACCGGGACAGGGGGGCTACGAGCAGTACTTC. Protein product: CASRPGQGGYEQYF.

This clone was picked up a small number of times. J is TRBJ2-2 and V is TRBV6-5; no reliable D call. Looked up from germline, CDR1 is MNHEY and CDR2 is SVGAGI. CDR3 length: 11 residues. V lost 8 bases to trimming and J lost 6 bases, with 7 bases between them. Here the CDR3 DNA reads TGTGCCAGCTCCTCTTCCGGGGAGCTGTTTTTT. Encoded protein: CASSSSGELFF.

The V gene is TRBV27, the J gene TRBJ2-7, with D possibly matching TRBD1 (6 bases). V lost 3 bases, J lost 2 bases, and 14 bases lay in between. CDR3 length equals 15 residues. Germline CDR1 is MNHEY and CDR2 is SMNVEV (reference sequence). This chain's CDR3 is CASSLLQGLPYEQYF. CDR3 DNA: TGTGCCAGCAGTTTGTTGCAGGGGCTCCCCTACGAGCAGTACTTC.

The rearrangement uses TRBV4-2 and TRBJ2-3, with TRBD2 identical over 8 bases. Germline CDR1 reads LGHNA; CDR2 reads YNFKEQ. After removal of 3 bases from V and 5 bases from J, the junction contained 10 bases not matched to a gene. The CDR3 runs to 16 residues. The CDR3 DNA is TGTGCCAGCAGCCAGTTACTCGGGGGGGTGGAAGATACGCAGTATTTT. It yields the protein CASSQLLGGVEDTQYF.

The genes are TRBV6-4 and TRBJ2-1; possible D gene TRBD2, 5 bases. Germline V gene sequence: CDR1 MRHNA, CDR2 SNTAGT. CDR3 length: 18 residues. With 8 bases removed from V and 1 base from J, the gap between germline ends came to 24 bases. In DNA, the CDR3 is TGTGCCAGCCCAGTGACGGAGACGGGAAAGAGGTCCTACAATGAGCAGTTCTTC. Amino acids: CASPVTETGKRSYNEQFF.

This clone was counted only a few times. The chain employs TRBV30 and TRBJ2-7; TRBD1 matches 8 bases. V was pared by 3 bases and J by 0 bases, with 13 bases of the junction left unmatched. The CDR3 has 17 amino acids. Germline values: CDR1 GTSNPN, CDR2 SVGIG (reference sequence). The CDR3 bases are TGTGCCTGGAGGCCACACCTCCGGGACAGGAGCTCCTACGAGCAGTACTTC. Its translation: CAWRPHLRDRSSYEQYF.

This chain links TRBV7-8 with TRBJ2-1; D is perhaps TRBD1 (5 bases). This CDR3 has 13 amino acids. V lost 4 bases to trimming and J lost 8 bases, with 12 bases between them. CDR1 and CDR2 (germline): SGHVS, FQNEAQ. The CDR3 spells CASSSPVGDEQFF. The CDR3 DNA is TGTGCCAGCAGCTCGCCGGTAGGGGATGAGCAGTTCTTC.

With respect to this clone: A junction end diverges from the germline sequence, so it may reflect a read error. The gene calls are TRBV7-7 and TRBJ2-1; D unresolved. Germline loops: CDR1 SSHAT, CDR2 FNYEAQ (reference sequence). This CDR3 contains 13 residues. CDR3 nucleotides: TGTGCTAGCAGCTTAGCCACCGGTTTTAAGCAGTTCTTC. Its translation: CASSLATGFKQFF.

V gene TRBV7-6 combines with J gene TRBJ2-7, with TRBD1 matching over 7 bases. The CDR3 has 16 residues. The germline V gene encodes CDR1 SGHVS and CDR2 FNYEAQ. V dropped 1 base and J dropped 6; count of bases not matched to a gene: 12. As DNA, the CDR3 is TGTGCCAGCAGCTTAGTCGGGAACAGGGGAAAAGGCGAGCAGTACTTC. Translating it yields CASSLVGNRGKGEQYF.

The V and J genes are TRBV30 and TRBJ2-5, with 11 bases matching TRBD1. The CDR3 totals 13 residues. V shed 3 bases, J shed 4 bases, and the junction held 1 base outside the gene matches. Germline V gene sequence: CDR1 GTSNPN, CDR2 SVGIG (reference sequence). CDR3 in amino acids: CAWRDRGLETQYF. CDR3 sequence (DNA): TGTGCCTGGAGGGACAGGGGGCTAGAGACCCAGTACTTC.

CDR3 sequence (DNA): TGCGCCAGCAGCCCCCGGGACATCTATGGCTACACCTTC. Its translation: CASSPRDIYGYTF. The V gene is TRBV5-1, the J gene TRBJ1-2; TRBD1 is a possible D gene (6 bases). V was cut by 4 bases and J by 4 bases, with 11 bases left in between. Germline V gives CDR1 SGHRS, CDR2 YFSETQ. This CDR3 is 13 amino acids long.